The source of this TCR beta chain is a study of blood T cell repertoires in COVID-19. Overall study: T cells, B-cell-depleted T cells, or PBMCs provided the cDNA or gDNA that served as material.

Original analysis: Scientists estimated how many nucleated cells there were by amplifying reference gene primers. Clones were sequenced by immunoSEQ multiplex PCR, and TCRdb holds only the in-frame ones, with some missing. V and J calls plus clone size are reproduced from that table; the DNA served to infer D and trimming. The sample has 250,000 or so clones, 87% seen once. V lost 7 bases and J 3 bases, leaving 20 bases between the germline ends. Per germline, CDR1 SGDLS and CDR2 YYNGEE. CDR3 length: 15 amino acids. Sequences were obtained from peripheral blood. The TCR was taken from a man between 18 and 35 years old with active or convalescent COVID-19. V gene TRBV9 combines with J gene TRBJ2-7, with D perhaps TRBD2 (5 bases). CDR3 region: CASALMGSGDYEQYF. Written as DNA, the CDR3 is TGTGCCAGCGCTCTCATGGGCTCCGGGGACTACGAGCAGTACTTC.